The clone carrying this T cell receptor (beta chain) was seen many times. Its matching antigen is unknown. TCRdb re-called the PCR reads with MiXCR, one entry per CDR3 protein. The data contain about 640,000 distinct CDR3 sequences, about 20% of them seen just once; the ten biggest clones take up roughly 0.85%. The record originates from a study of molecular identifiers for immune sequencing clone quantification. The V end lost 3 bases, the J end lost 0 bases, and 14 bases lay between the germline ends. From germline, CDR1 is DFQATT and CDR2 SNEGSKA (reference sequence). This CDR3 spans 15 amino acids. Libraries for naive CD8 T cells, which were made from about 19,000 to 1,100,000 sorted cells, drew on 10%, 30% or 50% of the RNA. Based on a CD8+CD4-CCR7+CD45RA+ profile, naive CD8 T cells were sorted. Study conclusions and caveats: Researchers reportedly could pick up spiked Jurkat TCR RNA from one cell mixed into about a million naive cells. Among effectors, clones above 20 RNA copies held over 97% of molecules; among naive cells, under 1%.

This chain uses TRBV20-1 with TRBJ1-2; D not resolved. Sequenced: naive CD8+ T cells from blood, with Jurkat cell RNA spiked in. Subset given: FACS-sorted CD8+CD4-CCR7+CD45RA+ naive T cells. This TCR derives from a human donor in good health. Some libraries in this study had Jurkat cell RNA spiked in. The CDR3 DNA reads TGCAGTGCTAGTACCCCCCGGACCACTAACTATGGCTACACCTTC. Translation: CSASTPRTTNYGYTF.